Below, 30 T cell receptor beta chains from the same sample are listed, as sequenced in a study of blood T cells in healthy people across ages (dated by TCRdb to between 2015 and 2017). Library construction relied on 5' RACE. Data came from an Illumina HiSeq 2500. A second roughly 6 to 12 cycle PCR used a sample-barcoded 5' primer and a J-beta primer mix. TCRdb applied fastp at Q25 and MiXCR to the public reads, then kept only in-frame beta chains. A single entry per CDR3 protein holds the most common genes and DNA from its merged rows. Present in this sample are over 1,500,000 distinct CDR3 sequences, 49% of which were seen just once. The ten largest clones capture roughly 2.1% of the sample. The sequencing sample was made of blood. These receptors all come from a woman between 40 and 55 years old in good health.

This clonotype was counted a few times. The chain couples TRBV11-3 to TRBJ1-1; D unclear. Germline CDR1 is SGHNT and CDR2 is YENEEA. The CDR3 covers 13 residues. The germline V and J ends were trimmed by 6 bases and 3 bases, with 11 bases remaining between them. The CDR3 DNA follows: TGTGCCAGCAGTAAAACCGGTTACACTGAAGCTTTCTTT. It encodes CASSKTGYTEAFF.

The chain uses TRBV18 and TRBJ2-1; either TRBD1 or TRBD2 may supply D (5 bases each). V gave up 5 bases and J gave up 10 bases, with 18 bases separating them. Per germline, CDR1 KGHSH and CDR2 LQKENI. CDR3 length: 14 residues. In nucleotides, the CDR3 is TGTGCCAGCTCATCCCTGGACTCCGCAGGGGAGCAGTTCTTC. Translated, it gives CASSSLDSAGEQFF.

The chain employs TRBV7-2 and TRBJ2-5; D perhaps matches TRBD2 (6 bases). With 2 bases removed from V and 11 bases from J, the gap between germline ends came to 18 bases. The CDR3 length is 14 residues. The germline V gene encodes CDR1 SGHTA and CDR2 FQGNSA. As DNA, the CDR3 is TGTGCCAGCAGCTTACTGGGACTGTACAATGAGCAGTACTTC. Amino acid sequence: CASSLLGLYNEQYF.

The rearrangement uses TRBV7-2 and TRBJ2-1; possibly TRBD1 or TRBD2 for D (5 bases each). TRBJ2-7 matches the DNA end more closely, so the J call is doubtful. The CDR3 has 15 amino acids. CDR1 and CDR2 from the germline V gene are SGHTA and FQGNSA. The CDR3 region has the DNA TGTGCCAGCAGCCCGGGACCGGGCTCCTACAATGAGCAGTACTTC. Encoded protein: CASSPGPGSYNEQYF.

This clonotype was picked up a small number of times. The junction shows a germline mismatch at one end, possibly a read error. The chain couples TRBV5-1 to TRBJ1-2, with no clear D. The CDR3 consists of 13 residues. Germline assignment: CDR1 SGHRS and CDR2 YFSETQ. The CDR3 sequence: CASSVVDNYGYTF. The CDR3 region has the DNA TGTGCCAGCAGCGTAGTAGACAACTATGGCTACACCTTC.

The V and J genes are TRBV18 and TRBJ2-7, with 8 bases that match TRBD1. The germline gives CDR1 KGHSH, CDR2 LQKENI. The V and J ends lost 6 bases and 6 bases, in that order; junction bases with no gene match: 10. The CDR3 contains 14 residues. Written as DNA, the CDR3 is TGTGCCAGCTCTCTTAAGACAGGGGCGGTCGAGCAGTACTTC. This sequence encodes CASSLKTGAVEQYF.

The V and J genes are TRBV7-9 and TRBJ1-2; tentative D call: TRBD1 (6 bases). V was cut by 8 bases and J by 8 bases, with 27 bases left in between. The germline gives CDR1 SEHNR, CDR2 FQNEAQ (reference sequence). The CDR3 covers 16 residues. This chain's CDR3 is CASGVPNRVGLGGYTF. The CDR3 DNA is TGTGCCAGCGGAGTACCGAACAGGGTTGGTCTCGGGGGCTACACCTTC. The variable domain in full, with the rest retrieved from reference TRBV7-9 and TRBJ1-2, is DTGVSQNPRHKITKRGQNVTFRCDPISEHNRLYWYRQTLGQGPEFLTYFQNEAQLEKSRLLSDRFSAERPKGSFSTLEIQRTEQGDSAMYLCASGVPNRVGLGGYTFGSGTRLTVV.

V and J are TRBV27 and TRBJ2-3; 8 bases align to TRBD2. The germline V gene encodes CDR1 MNHEY and CDR2 SMNVEV (reference sequence). The CDR3 sequence is 16 residues long. V shed 6 bases and J 2 bases; nucleotides not matched to a gene: 10. CDR3 bases: TGTGCCAGCAGGGGTGAGCGGGGGCGTTCCACAGATACGCAGTATTTT. Its translation: CASRGERGRSTDTQYF.

This clonotype was recorded a few times. The gene calls are TRBV14 and TRBJ2-1, with 7 bases that match TRBD1. CDR3 length equals 15 residues. Germline-derived CDR1 and CDR2 are SGHDN and FVKESK. After removal of 3 bases from V and 6 bases from J, the junction contained 8 bases not matched to a gene. The DNA of the CDR3 is TGTGCCAGCAGCCAGATGACAGGGCTCCCCAATGAGCAGTTCTTC. This encodes CASSQMTGLPNEQFF.

The V gene is TRBV27, the J gene TRBJ2-4; D unresolved. Germline CDR1 and CDR2: MNHEY and SMNVEV (reference sequence). This CDR3 has 15 residues. The V and J ends lost 2 bases and 1 base respectively, with 9 bases between them. The CDR3 protein is CASSLASAAKNIQYF. CDR3 DNA: TGTGCCAGCAGTTTAGCATCTGCGGCCAAAAACATTCAGTACTTC.

The genes are TRBV4-2 and TRBJ1-1; no reliable D call. V was pared by 0 bases and J by 10 bases, with 12 bases between. Per the germline V gene, CDR1 is LGHNA and CDR2 is YNFKEQ. The CDR3 consists of 13 residues. Here the CDR3 reads CASSQDWREVAFF. CDR3 sequence (DNA): TGTGCCAGCAGCCAAGATTGGAGGGAGGTAGCTTTCTTT.

CDR3 sequence reads: CSARLGGAEQFF. DNA for the CDR3: TGCAGTGCTAGACTAGGGGGGGCGGAGCAGTTCTTC. This rearrangement joins TRBV20-1 to TRBJ2-1; tentative D call: TRBD2 (7 bases). CDR1 and CDR2 from the germline V gene are DFQATT and SNEGSKA (reference sequence). Trimming pared 2 bases from V and 10 bases from J, leaving 12 bases between. The CDR3 is 12 amino acids.

This clonotype occurred a few times. This chain connects TRBV7-2 to TRBJ2-1, with TRBD2 as a possible D gene (7 bases). Looked up from germline, CDR1 is SGHTA and CDR2 is FQGNSA. The length of the CDR3 is 17 residues. Trimming left V 2 bases short and J 3 bases short, with 17 bases between. CDR3 residues: CASSLSGGAIFYNEQFF. As DNA, the CDR3 is TGTGCCAGCAGCTTAAGTGGGGGGGCGATATTCTACAATGAGCAGTTCTTC.

The DNA for the CDR3 is TGTGCCAGCAGCGTAGGACAGGGAGCTTCACCCCTCCACTTT. Protein product: CASSVGQGASPLHF. The chain has TRBV9 and TRBJ1-6, with 7 bases matching TRBD1. V shed 0 bases, J shed 9 bases, and the junction held 3 bases outside the gene matches. The CDR3 length is 14 residues. Germline CDR1 SGDLS, CDR2 YYNGEE. The full variable domain, with the rest looked up from reference TRBV9 and TRBJ1-6, is DSGVTQTPKHLITATGQRVTLRCSPRSGDLSVYWYQQSLDQGLQFLIQYYNGEERAKGNILERFSAQQFPDLHSELNLSSLELGDSALYFCASSVGQGASPLHFGNGTRLTVT.

This sequence joins TRBV7-9 and TRBJ2-5, with D possibly TRBD2 on 6 matching bases. Germline loops: CDR1 SEHNR, CDR2 FQNEAQ (reference sequence). The CDR3 has 16 amino acids. V was shortened by 3 bases and J by 2 bases, with 16 bases between the two germline ends. The CDR3 DNA sequence: TGTGCCAGCAGCTTCCCTTTGGGGGGACGGCAAGAGACCCAGTACTTC. This encodes CASSFPLGGRQETQYF.

V gene TRBV10-3 combines with J gene TRBJ2-4, with TRBD2 identical over 7 bases. The better agreement between TRBJ2-7 and the DNA end casts doubt on the J call. This CDR3 spans 14 amino acids. Germline assignment: CDR1 ENHRY and CDR2 SYGVKD. CDR3 sequence reads: CATRTRENTYEQYF. In nucleotides, the CDR3 is TGTGCCACCAGGACTAGGGAAAACACCTACGAGCAGTACTTC.

The V and J genes are TRBV29-1 and TRBJ1-2, with a possible D match to TRBD1 (5 bases). In germline, CDR1 is SQVTM, CDR2 ANQGSEA. The V gene lost 3 bases and the J gene lost 0 bases, with 14 bases spanning the gap. This CDR3 contains 15 residues. Here the CDR3 DNA reads TGCAGCGTTGATGGGGGTCCTTCTCCTAACTATGGCTACACCTTC. Amino acid sequence: CSVDGGPSPNYGYTF.

The V gene is TRBV12-3 or TRBV12-4, the J gene TRBJ2-7; D gene ambiguous. The CDR3 extends over 13 amino acids. V was shortened by 5 bases and J by 4 bases, with 12 bases between the two germline ends. This CDR3 is CASSADGKYEQYF. DNA for the CDR3: TGTGCCAGCAGTGCGGACGGTAAATACGAGCAGTACTTC.

The chain employs TRBV7-2 and TRBJ2-2, with D possibly being TRBD2 (6 bases). The CDR3 contains 16 residues. Between the trimmed V and J ends, which lost 5 bases and 1 base, there was a span of 14 bases. Per the germline V gene, CDR1 is SGHTA and CDR2 is FQGNSA. The CDR3 is CASSRAGLRNTGELFF. DNA for the CDR3: TGTGCCAGCAGCCGCGCAGGACTAAGGAACACCGGGGAGCTGTTTTTT.

V usage is TRBV7-2 and J usage is TRBJ2-3; D is possibly TRBD1 (5 bases). The germline CDR1 and CDR2 sequences are SGHTA and FQGNSA. This CDR3 has 15 residues. V lost 3 bases, J lost 3 bases, and 13 bases lay in between. In DNA, the CDR3 is TGTGCCAGCAGCTTCACGGTGCAGGGTACAGATACGCAGTATTTT. It specifies CASSFTVQGTDTQYF.

The chain recombines TRBV6-2 or TRBV6-3 with TRBJ2-5; D ambiguous. V lost 0 bases to trimming and J lost 7 bases, with 12 bases between them. From germline, CDR1 is MNHEY and CDR2 SVGEGT. The CDR3 runs to 14 residues. As DNA, the CDR3 is TGTGCCAGCAGTTACTCCACAGTGAAAGGGACCCAGTACTTC. Amino acids: CASSYSTVKGTQYF.

V is TRBV6-5 and J is TRBJ1-2; D unresolved. Germline V lookup: CDR1 MNHEY, CDR2 SVGAGI. V was pared by 6 bases and J by 7 bases, with 18 bases between. This CDR3 has 14 residues. CDR3 sequence: CASSPLSSTRGYTF. Here the CDR3 DNA reads TGTGCCAGCAGCCCCCTTTCCTCGACACGTGGCTACACCTTC.

The gene calls are TRBV6-4 and TRBJ1-6, with 7 bases matching TRBD1. The CDR3 covers 16 residues. J gave up 8 bases and V 6 bases, and 13 bases lay outside the gene matches. Germline loops: CDR1 MRHNA, CDR2 SNTAGT. The CDR3 DNA reads as TGTGCCAGCAGGGTGCGACAGGGAGGACGCTATTCACCCCTCCACTTT. It specifies CASRVRQGGRYSPLHF.

This clonotype was seen more than once but under ten times. This sequence joins TRBV7-9 and TRBJ2-4; TRBD1 might be the D (6 bases). V lost 5 bases and J lost 4, with 21 bases in between. The CDR3 runs to 17 residues. Germline V gene sequence: CDR1 SEHNR, CDR2 FQNEAQ (reference sequence). Here the CDR3 DNA reads TGTGCCAGCAGCCCCCGGCAGGGGACGGGATCGAAAAACATTCAGTACTTC. It codes for CASSPRQGTGSKNIQYF.

The chain recombines TRBV13 with TRBJ2-7; D possibly corresponds to TRBD2 (5 bases). CDR3 length: 16 amino acids. Trimming left V 3 bases short and J 0 bases short, with 15 bases between. CDR1 is PRHDT, CDR2 FYEKMQ, per germline (reference sequence). CDR3 protein: CASSLGVAASSYEQYF. The CDR3 DNA is TGTGCCAGCAGCTTGGGAGTGGCGGCGAGCTCCTACGAGCAGTACTTC.

This chain joins TRBV3-1 and TRBJ2-7; 8 nucleotides agree with TRBD2. The J call is uncertain, as TRBJ2-5 better fits the DNA end. The CDR3 totals 17 residues. Germline values: CDR1 LGHDT, CDR2 YNNKEL (reference sequence). Written as DNA, the CDR3 is TGTGCCAGCAGCTCTGTTTGGCGGGGGGTCCGAACGGAGACCCAGTACTTC. Protein: CASSSVWRGVRTETQYF.

The V call is TRBV20-1, the J call TRBJ2-5; maybe TRBD2 (6 bases). CDR3 length equals 15 residues. CDR1 DFQATT and CDR2 SNEGSKA come from the germline V gene (reference sequence). Trimming pared 4 bases from V and 1 base from J, leaving 16 bases between. The DNA of the CDR3 is TGCAGTGCTAATCGAGGCGGGGCACGCCAAGAGACCCAGTACTTC. Protein product: CSANRGGARQETQYF.

Ten or more counts support this clonotype. The chain joins TRBV12-3 or TRBV12-4 to TRBJ1-2, with D unresolved. The ends were cut back, 4 bases at V and 5 bases at J, with 8 bases in the middle. This CDR3 spans 12 amino acids. CDR3 residues: CASSSGSYGYTF. The DNA of the CDR3 is TGTGCCAGCAGTTCCGGGAGTTATGGCTACACCTTC.

Points on this clonotype: The germline gene is not matched at one end of the junction; a read error may be the cause. The chain has TRBV7-3 and TRBJ2-5; 13 bases match TRBD2. The CDR3 sequence is 16 residues long. Germline assignment: CDR1 SGHTA and CDR2 FQGTGA. CDR3 coding DNA: TGTGCCAGCAGCTTAAGAGGGACTAGCGGGGAAGAGACCCAGCACTTC. Translating gives CASSLRGTSGEETQHF.

The rearrangement uses TRBV11-2 and TRBJ2-2; no reliable D call. The germline CDR1 and CDR2 sequences are SGHAT and FQNNGV. V was shortened by 4 bases and J by 3 bases, with 9 bases between the two germline ends. This CDR3 is 14 amino acids long. The CDR3 here is CASSSQTDTGELFF. The CDR3 nucleotides read TGTGCCAGCAGCTCGCAAACAGACACCGGGGAGCTGTTTTTT.